The T cell receptor (beta chain) under discussion was sequenced for a study of T cell responses to AZD1222 COVID-19 vaccine. The study, taken as a whole, reports: White British ancestry dominated among donors, who included more females, and clonal diversity was possibly underestimated.

Regarding this clone: Its antigen is not identified.

The assay was immunoSEQ multiplex PCR, and TCRdb's table has in-frame clones only and misses some. The sample consists of some 160,000 clones, roughly 90% of them appearing once. V lost 2 bases, J lost 4 bases, and 17 bases lay in between. This CDR3 region has 16 residues. Material: peripheral blood, obtained on day 0 of AZD1222 vaccination. The receptor comes from an adult in good health. The chain has TRBV6-7 and TRBJ1-2; possible D gene TRBD1, 5 bases. TRBV6-7 is labeled an ORF, and its function is uncertain. The CDR3 DNA reads as TGTGCCAGCAGTTACCCCACGGGGGTTAAGGGCTATGGCTACACCTTC. Its protein is CASSYPTGVKGYGYTF.